These 9 T cell receptor beta chains share one sample of origin, sequenced in a study of blood T cell repertoires in COVID-19. The data were produced by immunoSEQ multiplex PCR, yet TCRdb's version contains in-frame clones alone and is incomplete. The data hold fewer than 350,000 clones, with more than 70% observed a single time. Sample: PBMCs or T cells enriched from blood (not recorded which). All receptors derive from a woman in her 30s who had been exposed to COVID-19.

J is TRBJ2-3 and V is TRBV7-9, with D unresolved. Trimming cost V 9 bases and J 0 bases, with 10 bases left between them. CDR3 length: 13 amino acids. Germline V CDR1 and CDR2: SEHNR, FQNEAQ (reference sequence). The CDR3 is CASRDTSTDTQYF. CDR3 nucleotides: TGTGCCAGTAGAGATACTAGCACAGATACGCAGTATTTT.

V and J are TRBV5-6 and TRBJ2-2, with 7 bases lining up with TRBD2. Trimming removed 4 bases from V and 3 bases from J; junction bases left unmatched: 9. This CDR3 comprises 16 residues. The germline V gene encodes CDR1 SGHDT and CDR2 YYEEEE. DNA for the CDR3: TGTGCCAGCAGCGAAGAGGGGAGGGCGGACACCGGGGAGCTGTTTTTT. This gives the protein CASSEEGRADTGELFF. Variable domain in full (rest from reference TRBV5-6 and TRBJ2-2): DAGVTQSPTHLIKTRGQQVTLRCSPKSGHDTVSWYQQALGQGPQFIFQYYEEEERQRGNFPDRFSGHQFPNYSSELNVNALLLGDSALYLCASSEEGRADTGELFFGEGSRLTVL.

This chain connects TRBV5-1 to TRBJ2-7; D not resolved. Trimming removed 0 bases from V and 5 bases from J, with 9 bases in between. The CDR3 runs to 13 residues. The germline V gene has CDR1 SGHRS and CDR2 YFSETQ. In DNA, the CDR3 is TGCGCCAGCAGCTTGGGGGCTACAGACGAGCAGTACTTC. This sequence encodes CASSLGATDEQYF.

The chain links TRBV7-2 to TRBJ2-7; D gene uncertain. The V gene's germline CDR1 is SGHTA and CDR2 FQGNSA. V was pared by 2 bases and J by 7 bases, with 9 bases between. The CDR3 runs to 12 residues. The DNA of the CDR3 is TGTGCCAGCAGCTTAAACTCTTGGGAGCAGTACTTC. It yields the protein CASSLNSWEQYF.

The table lists this clone with a count of one. V is TRBV7-9 and J is TRBJ1-2, with D tentatively TRBD1 (5 bases). The V gene lost 5 bases and the J gene lost 4 bases, with 14 bases spanning the gap. This CDR3 has 14 residues. Germline V CDR1 and CDR2: SEHNR, FQNEAQ (reference sequence). The CDR3 sequence: CASSPSGGFYGYTF. The CDR3, as DNA: TGTGCCAGCAGCCCCTCCGGGGGATTCTATGGCTACACCTTC.

The genes are TRBV18 and TRBJ1-2, with D possibly matching TRBD1 (6 bases). Trimming pared 3 bases from V and 6 bases from J, leaving 14 bases between. This CDR3 spans 14 amino acids. Germline CDR1 reads KGHSH; CDR2 reads LQKENI. CDR3 sequence: CASSPESTGHGYTF. CDR3 nucleotide sequence: TGTGCCAGCTCACCTGAGTCGACAGGTCATGGCTACACCTTC.

The rearrangement joins TRBV5-6 to TRBJ2-7; 11 positions agree with TRBD1. Trimming at V came to 4 bases and at J to 4 bases, leaving 4 bases not matched to a gene. The CDR3 totals 14 residues. Germline lookup yields CDR1 SGHDT and CDR2 YYEEEE. The CDR3 nucleotides are TGTGCCAGCAGCCCCGGACAGGGGGCTTACGAGCAGTACTTC. It codes for CASSPGQGAYEQYF.

This chain connects TRBV7-9 to TRBJ2-7, with 7 bases lining up with TRBD1. This CDR3 has 15 amino acids. CDR1 SEHNR and CDR2 FQNEAQ come from the germline V gene (reference sequence). The V and J ends lost 4 bases and 5 bases, in that order; junction bases with no gene match: 11. The CDR3 spells CASSSRQTGLDEQYF. CDR3 nucleotides: TGTGCCAGCAGCTCACGTCAGACAGGGTTGGACGAGCAGTACTTC.

The V call is TRBV11-2, the J call TRBJ1-3; 9 nucleotides agree with TRBD1. With V trimmed by 8 bases and J by 2 bases, 1 base remained unmatched. The CDR3 is 13 amino acids. Germline V CDR1 and CDR2: SGHAT, FQNNGV. The CDR3 protein is CASGQGPGNTIYF. CDR3 in DNA: TGTGCCAGCGGACAGGGGCCTGGAAACACCATATATTTT. Variable domain in full (rest from reference TRBV11-2 and TRBJ1-3): EAGVAQSPRYKIIEKRQSVAFWCNPISGHATLYWYQQILGQGPKLLIQFQNNGVVDDSQLPKDRFSAERLKGVDSTLKIQPAKLEDSAVYLCASGQGPGNTIYFGEGSWLTVV.